This TCR beta chain is from a study of blood T cell repertoires in COVID-19. On the study more broadly: Some COVID-19 samples were acute and others convalescent; all came from the United States, Italy and Spain. From T cells, B-cell-depleted T cells, or PBMCs came the material, which was cDNA or gDNA.

Assay used: immunoSEQ multiplex PCR; TCRdb lists only in-frame clones, some missing. In the table there are about 80,000 clones, approximately 76% of which are singletons. The clonotype was recovered from a man in his 70s with active or convalescent COVID-19. Sequencing was carried out using peripheral blood.

The CDR3 sequence is CASSSTGVGSYNEQFF. The CDR3, as DNA: TGCGCCAGCAGCTCCACAGGGGTGGGCTCCTACAATGAGCAGTTCTTC. The V call is TRBV5-1, the J call TRBJ2-1; TRBD1 matches at 7 bases. CDR3 length: 16 amino acids. With 3 bases clipped from V and 0 bases from J, the junction kept 6 bases outside the gene matches. From germline, CDR1 is SGHRS and CDR2 YFSETQ.